This is a list of T cell receptor beta chains from one sample in a study of cytomegalovirus exposure and HLA in healthy donors. Method: immunoSEQ multiplex PCR; TCRdb's copy keeps in-frame clones and lacks some. The data show about 130,000 clones, around 80% seen once. The sequenced sample was PBMCs. These TCRs come from a young man in good health and CMV-seronegative. CDR3s include the opening cysteine and the closing phenylalanine or tryptophan. D genes are given only for firm matches.

D gene	V gene	J gene	CDR3 length	CDR3 DNA	CDR3 protein
.	TRBV19	TRBJ2-7	12	TGTGCCAATCTCAACGGGGCCTACGAGCAGTACTTC	CANLNGAYEQYF
.	TRBV6-6	TRBJ2-7	14	TGTGCCAGCAGTTACTCGTTCCTACAGCCCGAGCAGTACTTC	CASSYSFLQPEQYF
TRBD1	TRBV5-1	TRBJ2-5	14	TGCGCCAGCAGCGCGGGACAGGTTGTGGAGACCCAGTACTTC	CASSAGQVVETQYF
.	TRBV23-1	TRBJ1-4	13	TGCGCCGGGACCGGACAGTCGAATGAAAAACTGTTTTTT	CAGTGQSNEKLFF
TRBD2	TRBV9	TRBJ2-3	16	TGTGCCAGCAGCGTAGGTAGCGGGGGGTTAACAGATACGCAGTATTTT	CASSVGSGGLTDTQYF
.	TRBV18	TRBJ1-1	15	TGTGCCAGCTCAGCTGAGGGCACAATGAACACTGAAGCTTTCTTT	CASSAEGTMNTEAFF
TRBD1	TRBV6-5	TRBJ2-2	14	TGTGCCAGCAGCCACGACAGGGTTGCCGGGGAGCTGTTTTTT	CASSHDRVAGELFF
.	TRBV5-5	TRBJ2-3	15	TGTGCCAGCAGCTTGGCGAAGACTAGCACAGATACGCAGTATTTT	CASSLAKTSTDTQYF
.	TRBV19	TRBJ1-2	14	TGTGCCAGTAGTAGATGGCAAACTAACTATGGCTACACCTTC	CASSRWQTNYGYTF
.	TRBV6-6	TRBJ2-7	15	TGTGCCAGCGAGTCCTCGTTGGGGGCGACCTACGAGCAGTACTTC	CASESSLGATYEQYF
.	TRBV6-5	TRBJ2-5	12	TGTGCCAGCAGAGTAGGCGGAGAGACCCAGTACTTC	CASRVGGETQYF
.	TRBV19	TRBJ2-1	12	TGTGCCAGTAGTATTTTGTCGAATGAGCAGTTCTTC	CASSILSNEQFF
.	TRBV7-2	TRBJ1-2	14	TGTGCCAGCAGCTTGGGAGGTGTGACCTATGGCTACACCTTC	CASSLGGVTYGYTF
TRBD1	TRBV19	TRBJ2-7	14	TGTGCCAGTAGTTTCCGACAGGGTGGAGACGAGCAGTACTTC	CASSFRQGGDEQYF
TRBD2	TRBV28	TRBJ2-5	11	TGTGCCAGCAACTCGGGGGGGACCCAGTACTTC	CASNSGGTQYF
.	TRBV2	TRBJ2-2	16	TGTGCCAGCAGTCTCACAGGGCAAGGGAACACCGGGGAGCTGTTTTTT	CASSLTGQGNTGELFF
.	TRBV9	TRBJ1-1	14	TGTGCCAGCAGCGATGGTTGGGAGCAGACTGAAGCTTTCTTT	CASSDGWEQTEAFF
.	TRBV7-7	TRBJ2-1	15	TGTGCTAGCAGCTTAACCGTGGCAGTTAACAATGAGCAGTTCTTC	CASSLTVAVNNEQFF
TRBD2	TRBV10-2	TRBJ2-1	17	TGCGCCAGCAGTGATACCGCCGCGCGTAGCGGGAACAATGAGCAGTTCTTC	CASSDTAARSGNNEQFF
TRBD2	TRBV27	TRBJ2-2	15	TGTGCCAGCACCATGGGACTAGCAGTAACCGGGGAGCTGTTTTTT	CASTMGLAVTGELFF